The 10 T cell receptor beta chains below all came from one sample that was sequenced in a study of cytomegalovirus exposure and HLA in healthy donors. PCR used 60 Vbeta primers and 13 Jbeta primers. Here immunoSEQ multiplex PCR was the method, and the copy in TCRdb shows in-frame clones only, minus some. The specimen's table records approximately 110,000 clones. Sample: PBMCs. The receptors originated from a young man in good health and CMV-seronegative.

This chain links TRBV9 with TRBJ1-2; 12 bases map to TRBD1. The germline V gene has CDR1 SGDLS and CDR2 YYNGEE. V shed 4 bases, J shed 6 bases, and the junction held 10 bases outside the gene matches. This CDR3 is 16 amino acids long. The CDR3 DNA is TGTGCCAGCAGCCCGGGACAGGGGGCGAATTGGGATGGCTACACCTTC. This gives the protein CASSPGQGANWDGYTF.

This chain uses TRBV29-1 with TRBJ2-7, with 7 bases identical to TRBD1. V dropped 5 bases and J dropped 3; count of bases not matched to a gene: 10. The V gene's germline CDR1 is SQVTM and CDR2 ANQGSEA. There are 14 residues in the CDR3. CDR3 residues: CSVLLTGESYEQYF. Here the CDR3 DNA reads TGCAGCGTTCTCCTTACAGGGGAAAGCTACGAGCAGTACTTC.

This rearrangement joins TRBV5-1 to TRBJ1-1, with TRBD1 identical over 8 bases. The CDR3 covers 17 residues. V shed 2 bases, J shed 2 bases, and the junction held 11 bases outside the gene matches. Germline-derived CDR1 and CDR2 are SGHRS and YFSETQ. The DNA of the CDR3 is TGCGCCAGCAGCTTAGGCCCCCAGGGGGCGGGAAACACTGAAGCTTTCTTT. This encodes CASSLGPQGAGNTEAFF. The entire variable domain, with the rest obtained from reference TRBV5-1 and TRBJ1-1, is as follows: KAGVTQTPRYLIKTRGQQVTLSCSPISGHRSVSWYQQTPGQGLQFLFEYFSETQRNKGNFPGRFSGRQFSNSRSEMNVSTLELGDSALYLCASSLGPQGAGNTEAFFGQGTRLTVV.

The chain couples TRBV29-1 to TRBJ1-4; D is unresolved. V gave up 0 bases and J gave up 8 bases, with 13 bases separating them. Germline V lookup: CDR1 SQVTM, CDR2 ANQGSEA. CDR3 length: 14 amino acids. The DNA for the CDR3 is TGCAGCGTTGAAGAACTCGGGAGTCGGGAAAAACTGTTTTTT. Amino acid sequence: CSVEELGSREKLFF.

V is TRBV7-6 and J is TRBJ2-7, with D unresolved. This CDR3 contains 13 residues. V was clipped by 0 bases and J by 4 bases, with 7 bases between them. The germline gives CDR1 SGHVS, CDR2 FNYEAQ. In DNA form, the CDR3 reads TGTGCCAGCAGCTTAGCGGAACAGTACGAGCAGTACTTC. It encodes CASSLAEQYEQYF.

V usage is TRBV19 and J usage is TRBJ2-4; tentative D call: TRBD2 (5 bases). Trimming cost V 9 bases and J 9 bases, with 21 bases left between them. Per the germline V gene, CDR1 is LNHDA and CDR2 is SQIVND (reference sequence). CDR3 length equals 14 residues. This CDR3 is CARDPVGSTTIQYF. The CDR3 DNA follows: TGTGCCAGGGATCCCGTTGGGAGTACGACCATTCAGTACTTC. Full variable domain (missing parts from reference TRBV19 and TRBJ2-4): DGGITQSPKYLFRKEGQNVTLSCEQNLNHDAMYWYRQDPGQGLRLIYYSQIVNDFQKGDIAEGYSVSREKKESFPLTVTSAQKNPTAFYLCARDPVGSTTIQYFGAGTRLSVL.

The rearrangement joins TRBV5-6 to TRBJ2-5; D is unresolved. The V gene's germline CDR1 is SGHDT and CDR2 YYEEEE. V dropped 4 bases and J dropped 2 bases, with 15 bases sitting between them. The CDR3 spans 15 residues. The CDR3 protein is CASSPLYLPQETQYF. The CDR3 coding sequence is TGTGCCAGCAGCCCTTTATATCTCCCTCAAGAGACCCAGTACTTC.

Notes on this clone: Different DNA sequences within this sample yield the same CDR3. CDR3 loop: CASSSGQGYGYTF. The CDR3 nucleotides read TGTGCCAGCAGCTCGGGACAGGGCTATGGCTACACCTTC. The chain is built from TRBV7-2 and TRBJ1-2; TRBD1 matches at 9 bases. J gave up 4 bases and V 4 bases, and 1 base lay outside the gene matches. The germline CDR1 and CDR2 sequences are SGHTA and FQGNSA. This CDR3 has 13 residues.

The chain uses TRBV7-6 and TRBJ1-2, with 7 bases fitting TRBD1. With V trimmed by 5 bases and J by 8 bases, 8 bases remained unmatched. The CDR3 covers 13 residues. The V gene's germline CDR1 is SGHVS and CDR2 FNYEAQ. CDR3 coding DNA: TGTGCCAGCAGCCCGGGGACAGCCGGGGGCTACACCTTC. Amino acid sequence: CASSPGTAGGYTF.

The chain has TRBV9 and TRBJ1-2, with 7 bases fitting TRBD1. J was trimmed by 6 bases and V by 0 bases; bases with no gene match: 5. Germline-derived CDR1 and CDR2 are SGDLS and YYNGEE. The CDR3 length is 14 residues. This CDR3 reads CASSVVSGGNGYTF. CDR3 DNA: TGTGCCAGCAGCGTAGTGTCAGGGGGGAATGGCTACACCTTC.